One and the same sample provided the 5 T cell receptor beta chains below, sequenced in a study of blood T cell repertoires in COVID-19. Profiling relied on immunoSEQ multiplex PCR, and the TCRdb table lists in-frame clones only, not all of them. Among about 270,000 clones listed, 80% to 90% were seen once. Specimen: PBMCs or T cells enriched from blood (not recorded which). The receptor source for this set is a woman between 18 and 29 years old who had recovered from COVID-19.

The rearrangement joins TRBV6-5 to TRBJ1-5; the match to TRBD1 covers 7 bases. The length of the CDR3 is 14 residues. The junction had 4 bases not matched to a gene; V was cut back by 7 bases and J by 1 base. Germline CDR1 MNHEY, CDR2 SVGAGI. CDR3 in DNA: TGTGCCAGCAAAGAGACAGGGAGCAATCAGCCCCAGCATTTT. As protein: CASKETGSNQPQHF.

The chain joins TRBV5-1 to TRBJ2-7; TRBD2 matches at 8 bases. Germline CDR1 SGHRS, CDR2 YFSETQ. The V segment lost 8 bases and the J segment 2 bases; nucleotides outside the gene matches: 9. This CDR3 is 14 amino acids long. The CDR3 DNA follows: TGCGCCAGGTTCGGGGGGGCCGGCGCCTACGAGCAGTACTTC. Translated: CARFGGAGAYEQYF.

Here the CDR3 DNA reads TGTGCCAGCTCACCACAGGGACAGGGAACTTCACCCCTCCACTTT. Amino acids: CASSPQGQGTSPLHF. The chain has TRBV18 and TRBJ1-6; 9 positions match TRBD1. Germline V gene data show CDR1 as KGHSH and CDR2 as LQKENI. This CDR3 contains 15 residues. V lost 1 base and J lost 9; bases outside the gene matches: 4.

V is TRBV3-1 (or the pseudogene TRBV3-2) and J is TRBJ1-2; D is perhaps TRBD1 (6 bases). Germline V lookup: CDR1 LGHDT, CDR2 YNNKEL (reference sequence). This CDR3 is 14 amino acids long. The V end lost 1 base, the J end lost 7 bases, and 13 bases lay between the germline ends. The CDR3 DNA sequence: TGTGCCAGCAGCCAAGGATCTAGGGGGGGTGGCTACACCTTC. Translated: CASSQGSRGGGYTF.

A single count supports this clone. The rearrangement joins TRBV2 to TRBJ2-3; D uncertain. CDR3 length: 11 residues. V shed 11 bases and J shed 4 bases, with 10 bases lying between them. The V gene's germline CDR1 is SNHLY and CDR2 FYNNEI. This CDR3 is CASRVADTQYF. CDR3 sequence (DNA): TGTGCCTCGAGAGTTGCAGATACGCAGTATTTT.